Presented here are 7 T cell receptor beta chains from one specimen sequenced in a study of post-analysis software for immune sequencing data. Study-wide findings and caveats: Included in a set of roughly five TRBV segments more frequent in patients than controls were TRBV5-6, TRBV5-1 and TRBV20-1.

Prepared libraries of TCR beta cDNA carried unique molecular identifiers. TCRdb ran MiXCR on the PCR reads and lists one entry per CDR3 protein. Among 750,000 to 950,000 distinct CDR3 sequences listed, roughly 50% were seen once. Their antigens remain unidentified. Sequenced material: blood. The source is a girl aged 10 to 17 with multiple sclerosis.

Only one count was recorded for this clonotype. The chain uses TRBV6-5 and TRBJ1-2, with 9 bases that match TRBD1. Losses at the gene ends were 1 base for V and 5 bases for J; bases not matched to a gene: 5. Germline V gene data show CDR1 as MNHEY and CDR2 as SVGAGI. The CDR3 covers 15 residues. The CDR3 spells CASSYWDRVGYGYTF. For the CDR3, the DNA is TGTGCCAGCAGTTACTGGGACAGGGTAGGGTATGGCTACACCTTC.

CDR3 nucleotides: TGTGCCAGCAGCTTACAGGGTTTCGATACGCAGTATTTT. As protein: CASSLQGFDTQYF. V is TRBV7-7 and J is TRBJ2-3, with a tentative D call TRBD1 (5 bases). Trimming stripped 2 bases from V and 6 bases from J, with 9 bases between. The CDR3 has 13 residues. In germline, CDR1 is SSHAT, CDR2 FNYEAQ (reference sequence).

The rearrangement uses TRBV7-2 and TRBJ2-1; D is unresolved. The CDR3 sequence is 12 residues long. V dropped 1 base and J dropped 8 bases, with 6 bases sitting between them. Per germline, CDR1 SGHTA and CDR2 FQGNSA. CDR3 protein: CASSLEPYEQFF. CDR3 in DNA: TGTGCCAGCAGCTTAGAACCGTATGAGCAGTTCTTC.

This clonotype was detected only a few times. The rearrangement links TRBV20-1 to TRBJ2-5; weak D call: TRBD2 (6 bases). V lost 6 bases to trimming and J lost 7 bases, with 18 bases between them. CDR1 and CDR2 (germline): DFQATT, SNEGSKA (reference sequence). This CDR3 comprises 13 residues. The CDR3 DNA sequence: TGCAGTGCGAAGAGGGAGGCGTTGGGGACCCAGTACTTC. It specifies CSAKREALGTQYF.

J is TRBJ2-7 and V is TRBV28, with 10 bases that match TRBD2. V lost 5 bases, J lost 0 bases, and 7 bases stayed unmatched. This CDR3 has 16 residues. The germline CDR1 and CDR2 sequences are MDHEN and SYDVKM. The CDR3 protein is CASSQGTSVNSYEQYF. The DNA for the CDR3 is TGTGCCAGCAGTCAAGGGACTAGCGTAAACTCCTACGAGCAGTACTTC.

V gene TRBV20-1 combines with J gene TRBJ2-5; 9 bases are a match to TRBD2. V lost 5 bases, J lost 5 bases, and 15 bases stayed unmatched. This CDR3 has 16 residues. The germline gives CDR1 DFQATT, CDR2 SNEGSKA (reference sequence). The CDR3 DNA reads as TGCAGTGCTCGAACCTCCGTCAGGACTAGCGCGGAGACCCAGTACTTC. Residues: CSARTSVRTSAETQYF.

This clonotype was counted once. The V call is TRBV7-8, the J call TRBJ2-5, with 7 nucleotides matching TRBD1. CDR3 length equals 16 residues. Trimming cost V 4 bases and J 2 bases; bases outside gene matches: 10. Germline V CDR1 and CDR2: SGHVS, FQNEAQ. CDR3: CASSSDAGRGQETQYF. Here the CDR3 DNA reads TGTGCCAGCAGCTCGGACGCCGGCAGGGGGCAAGAGACCCAGTACTTC.